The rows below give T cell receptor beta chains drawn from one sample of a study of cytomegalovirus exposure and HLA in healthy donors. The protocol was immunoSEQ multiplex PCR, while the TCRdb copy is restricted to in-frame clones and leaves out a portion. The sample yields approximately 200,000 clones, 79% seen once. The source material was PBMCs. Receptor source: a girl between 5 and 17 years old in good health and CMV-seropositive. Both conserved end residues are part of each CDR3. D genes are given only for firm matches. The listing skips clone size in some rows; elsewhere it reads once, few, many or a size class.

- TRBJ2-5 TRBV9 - CASSALSETQYF TGTGCCAGCAGCGCCCTCTCGGAGACCCAGTACTTC
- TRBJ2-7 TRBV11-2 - CASSRGLTYEQYF TGTGCCAGCAGCCGAGGTCTAACCTACGAGCAGTACTTC
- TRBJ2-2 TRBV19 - CASSIMQGTGELFF TGTGCCAGTAGTATCATGCAGGGCACCGGGGAGCTGTTTTTT
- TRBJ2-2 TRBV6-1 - CASPVGPGTGELFF TGTGCCAGCCCCGTGGGGCCGGGCACCGGGGAGCTGTTTTTT
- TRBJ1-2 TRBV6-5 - CASSYLSGGAVYGYTF TGTGCCAGCAGTTACCTTTCGGGGGGGGCGGTCTATGGCTACACCTTC
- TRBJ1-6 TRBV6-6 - CASSPPSNSPLHF TGTGCCAGCAGCCCCCCCAGTAATTCACCCCTCCACTTT
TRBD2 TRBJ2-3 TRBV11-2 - CASSFPRSGGASDTQYF TGTGCCAGCAGCTTTCCCCGTAGCGGGGGGGCATCAGATACGCAGTATTTT
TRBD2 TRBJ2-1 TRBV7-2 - CASSLTSGRYNEQFF TGTGCCAGCAGTCTCACTAGCGGGAGATACAATGAGCAGTTCTTC
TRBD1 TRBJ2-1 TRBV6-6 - CASSQGQNNEQFF TGTGCCAGCAGCCAGGGACAGAACAATGAGCAGTTCTTC
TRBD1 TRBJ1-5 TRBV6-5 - CASSPGQGAIQPQHF TGTGCCAGCAGCCCGGGGCAGGGGGCGATTCAGCCCCAGCATTTT
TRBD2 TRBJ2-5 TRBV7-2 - CASSPGTSGGQETQYF TGTGCCAGCAGCCCAGGGACTAGCGGGGGCCAAGAGACCCAGTACTTC
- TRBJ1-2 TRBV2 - CASSGTTGYTF TGTGCCAGCAGTGGGACAACTGGCTACACCTTC
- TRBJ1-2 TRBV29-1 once CSVGGSGRLYGYTF TGCAGCGTGGGGGGATCGGGACGGCTATATGGCTACACCTTC
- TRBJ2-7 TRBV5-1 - CASRREAYEQYF TGCGCCAGCAGGAGAGAGGCCTACGAGCAGTACTTC
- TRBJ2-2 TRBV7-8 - CASSWGLNTGELFF TGTGCCAGCAGCTGGGGACTGAACACCGGGGAGCTGTTTTTT
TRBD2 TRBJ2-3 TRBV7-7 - CASSSGLAGGGDTQYF TGTGCCAGCAGCTCAGGACTAGCGGGGGGGGGAGATACGCAGTATTTT
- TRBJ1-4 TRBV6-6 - CASSYFRDEKLFF TGTGCCAGCAGTTACTTCAGGGATGAAAAACTGTTTTTT
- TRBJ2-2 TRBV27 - CASSFPAGELFF TGTGCCAGCAGTTTTCCCGCCGGGGAGCTGTTTTTT
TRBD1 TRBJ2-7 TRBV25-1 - CASTQAGTGGYEQYF TGTGCCAGCACCCAGGCCGGGACAGGGGGCTACGAGCAGTACTTC
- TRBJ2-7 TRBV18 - CASSYGTVPEQYF TGTGCCAGCTCATACGGGACTGTCCCCGAGCAGTACTTC
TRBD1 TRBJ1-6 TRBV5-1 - CATKPGQGYSPLHF TGCGCCACCAAACCGGGACAGGGATATTCACCCCTCCACTTT
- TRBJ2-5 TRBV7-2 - CASSSTRAETQYF TGTGCCAGCAGCTCAACCCGCGCAGAGACCCAGTACTTC
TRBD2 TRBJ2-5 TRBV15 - CATSRDWVAGPLDF TGTGCCACCAGCAGAGATTGGGTAGCGGGGCCTTTAGACTTC
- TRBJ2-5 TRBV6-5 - CASRRTAYQETQYF TGTGCCAGCAGACGGACAGCCTACCAAGAGACCCAGTACTTC
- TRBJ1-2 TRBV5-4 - CASSSKGEANYGYTF TGTGCCAGCAGCTCGAAGGGGGAAGCTAACTATGGCTACACCTTC
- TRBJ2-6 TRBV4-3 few CASSQEGDSYSGANVLTF TGCGCCAGCAGCCAAGAGGGTGACAGCTACTCTGGGGCCAACGTCCTGACTTTC
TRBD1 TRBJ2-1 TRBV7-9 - CASSLGTGTSNEQFF TGTGCCAGCAGCTTAGGGACAGGGACAAGCAATGAGCAGTTCTTC
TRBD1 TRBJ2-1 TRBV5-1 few CASSLAGTGWPGEQFF TGCGCCAGCAGCTTGGCCGGGACAGGGTGGCCTGGTGAGCAGTTCTTC
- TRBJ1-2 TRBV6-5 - CASGAGTNYGYTF TGTGCCAGCGGGGCAGGGACTAACTATGGCTACACCTTC
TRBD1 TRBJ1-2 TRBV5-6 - CASSRDRGGGYTF TGTGCCAGCAGCCGAGACAGGGGGGGCGGCTACACCTTC
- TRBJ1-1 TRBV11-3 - CASSLYGNTEAFF TGTGCCAGCAGCCTTTACGGGAACACTGAAGCTTTCTTT